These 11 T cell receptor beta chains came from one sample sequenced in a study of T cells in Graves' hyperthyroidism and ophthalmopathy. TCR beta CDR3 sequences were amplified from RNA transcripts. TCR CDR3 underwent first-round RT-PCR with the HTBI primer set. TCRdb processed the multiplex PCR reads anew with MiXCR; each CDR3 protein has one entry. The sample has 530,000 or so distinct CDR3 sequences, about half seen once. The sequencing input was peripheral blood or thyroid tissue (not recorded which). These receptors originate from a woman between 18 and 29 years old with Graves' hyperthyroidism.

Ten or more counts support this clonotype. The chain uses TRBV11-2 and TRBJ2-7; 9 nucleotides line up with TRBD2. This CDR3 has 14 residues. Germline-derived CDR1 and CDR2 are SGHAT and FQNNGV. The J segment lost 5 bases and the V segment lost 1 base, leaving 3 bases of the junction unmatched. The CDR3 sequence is CASSLGGTSHEQYF. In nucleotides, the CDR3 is TGTGCCAGCAGCTTAGGGGGGACTAGCCACGAGCAGTACTTC.

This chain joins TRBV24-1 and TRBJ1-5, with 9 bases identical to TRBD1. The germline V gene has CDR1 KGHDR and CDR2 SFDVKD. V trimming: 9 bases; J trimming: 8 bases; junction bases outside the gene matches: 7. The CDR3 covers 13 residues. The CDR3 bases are TGTGCCACCCGAGGGGACAGGGATGAGCCCCAGCATTTT. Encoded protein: CATRGDRDEPQHF.

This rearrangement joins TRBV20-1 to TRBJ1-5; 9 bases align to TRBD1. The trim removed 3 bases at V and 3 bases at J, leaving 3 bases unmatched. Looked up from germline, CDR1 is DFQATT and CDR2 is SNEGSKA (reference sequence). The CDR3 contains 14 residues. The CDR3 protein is CSARGTGNNQPQHF. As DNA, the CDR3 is TGCAGTGCTAGGGGGACAGGGAACAATCAGCCCCAGCATTTT.

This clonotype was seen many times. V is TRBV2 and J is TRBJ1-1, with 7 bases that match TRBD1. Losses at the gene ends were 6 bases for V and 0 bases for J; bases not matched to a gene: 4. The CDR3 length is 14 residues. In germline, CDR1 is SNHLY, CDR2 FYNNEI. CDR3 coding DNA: TGTGCCAGCAGGAACGGGACAGTGAACACTGAAGCTTTCTTT. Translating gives CASRNGTVNTEAFF.

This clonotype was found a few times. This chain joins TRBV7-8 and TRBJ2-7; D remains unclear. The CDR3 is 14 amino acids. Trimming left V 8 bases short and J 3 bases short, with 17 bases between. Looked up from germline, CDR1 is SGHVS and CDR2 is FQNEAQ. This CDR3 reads CASSARDLGYEQYF. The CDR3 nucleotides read TGTGCCAGCTCCGCGCGAGACTTAGGCTACGAGCAGTACTTC.

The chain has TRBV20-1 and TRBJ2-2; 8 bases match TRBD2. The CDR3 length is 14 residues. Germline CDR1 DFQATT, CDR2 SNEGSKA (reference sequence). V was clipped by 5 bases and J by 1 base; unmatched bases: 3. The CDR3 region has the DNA TGCAGTGCTGGGGCGGGAGGGAACACCGGGGAGCTGTTTTTT. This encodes CSAGAGGNTGELFF.

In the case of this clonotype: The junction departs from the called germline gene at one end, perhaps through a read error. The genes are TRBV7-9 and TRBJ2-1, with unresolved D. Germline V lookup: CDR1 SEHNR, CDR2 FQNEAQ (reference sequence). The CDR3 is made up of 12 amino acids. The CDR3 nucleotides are TGTGCCAGCAGCTTGGGTACCAATGAGCAGCTCTTC. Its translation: CASSLGTNEQLF.

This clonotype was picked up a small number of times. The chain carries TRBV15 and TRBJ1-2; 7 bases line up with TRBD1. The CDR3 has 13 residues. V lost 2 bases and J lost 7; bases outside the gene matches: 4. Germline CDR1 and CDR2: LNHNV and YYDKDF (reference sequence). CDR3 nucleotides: TGTGCCACCAGCAGATCCACAGGGGCTGGCTACACCTTC. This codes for CATSRSTGAGYTF.

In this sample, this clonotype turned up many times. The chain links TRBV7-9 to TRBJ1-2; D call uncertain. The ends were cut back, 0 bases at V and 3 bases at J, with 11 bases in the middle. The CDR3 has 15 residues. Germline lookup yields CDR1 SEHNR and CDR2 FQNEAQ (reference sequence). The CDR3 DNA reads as TGTGCCAGCAGCTTAGCGGGGATTTTCGACTATGGCTACACCTTC. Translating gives CASSLAGIFDYGYTF.

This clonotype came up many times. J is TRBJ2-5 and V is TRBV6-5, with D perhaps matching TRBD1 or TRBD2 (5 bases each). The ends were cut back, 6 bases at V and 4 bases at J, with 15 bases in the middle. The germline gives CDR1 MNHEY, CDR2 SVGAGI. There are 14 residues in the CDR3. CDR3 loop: CASSSIRGRETQYF. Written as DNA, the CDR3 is TGTGCCAGCAGCAGTATAAGGGGACGAGAGACCCAGTACTTC.

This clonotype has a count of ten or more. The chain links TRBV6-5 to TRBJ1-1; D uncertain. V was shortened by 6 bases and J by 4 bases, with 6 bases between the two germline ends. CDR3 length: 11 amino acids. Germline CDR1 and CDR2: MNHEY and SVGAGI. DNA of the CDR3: TGTGCCAGCAGCTATGGCACTGAAGCTTTCTTT. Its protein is CASSYGTEAFF.